The 23 T cell receptor beta chains presented below share a single source sample, sequenced in a study of blood T cell repertoires in COVID-19. The method was immunoSEQ multiplex PCR; TCRdb's version includes in-frame clones alone and lacks a portion of them. Among 200,000 to 300,000 clones listed, approximately 90% were seen once. The sample taken for sequencing was PBMCs or T cells enriched from blood (not recorded which). The receptors stem from a woman in her twenties or thirties with acute COVID-19.

This rearrangement joins TRBV6-5 to TRBJ2-1; 8 positions match TRBD1. CDR1 MNHEY and CDR2 SVGAGI come from the germline V gene. The CDR3 is 13 residues long. The V gene end was trimmed by 6 bases and the J gene end by 10 bases; junction bases not matched to a gene: 8. The CDR3 nucleotides read TGTGCCAGCAGCCCCAGGACAGGGAGGGAGCAGTTCTTC. It specifies CASSPRTGREQFF.

This chain connects TRBV30 to TRBJ1-1; D is undetermined. There are 14 residues in the CDR3. Deletions cut 3 bases from V and 10 bases from J, with 21 bases between. The germline V gene encodes CDR1 GTSNPN and CDR2 SVGIG (reference sequence). CDR3 loop: CAWRPRSLTFRAFF. CDR3 coding DNA: TGTGCCTGGAGGCCGAGGAGCCTAACGTTTCGAGCTTTCTTT.

The rearrangement joins TRBV6-6 to TRBJ1-3; D is perhaps TRBD1 (5 bases). This CDR3 comprises 15 residues. V was pared by 0 bases and J by 2 bases, with 8 bases between. Germline lookup yields CDR1 MNHNY and CDR2 SVGAGI (reference sequence). CDR3 residues: CASSYSATAGNTIYF. The CDR3 DNA is TGTGCCAGCAGTTACTCTGCGACAGCTGGAAACACCATATATTTT.

For the CDR3, the DNA is TGTGCCAGCCGCCAGCGCATGATTGACACTGAAGCTTTCTTT. It translates to CASRQRMIDTEAFF. V usage is TRBV6-4 and J usage is TRBJ1-1; D remains unclear. The CDR3 runs 14 residues. V lost 8 bases and J 3 bases, leaving 16 bases between the germline ends. CDR1 and CDR2 (germline): MRHNA, SNTAGT.

V is TRBV6-5 and J is TRBJ2-7; a weak D match, TRBD2 (6 bases). V shed 7 bases and J shed 5 bases, with 9 bases lying between them. The CDR3 covers 11 residues. Germline lookup yields CDR1 MNHEY and CDR2 SVGAGI. The CDR3 reads CASTGGNEQYF. CDR3 nucleotides: TGTGCCAGCACTGGAGGGAACGAGCAGTACTTC.

In the case of this clone: One junction end disagrees with the germline gene, perhaps due to a read error. The rearrangement joins TRBV5-1 to TRBJ2-1; TRBD2 is a possible D gene (5 bases). Germline V CDR1 and CDR2: SGHRS, YFSETQ. The CDR3 consists of 18 residues. The CDR3 region is CASSMRAYLLSSYNGQFF. The CDR3, as DNA: TGCGCCAGCAGCATGAGGGCGTACTTATTAAGCTCCTACAATGGGCAGTTCTTC.

V is TRBV4-1 and J is TRBJ2-3; D call uncertain. CDR1 is MGHRA and CDR2 is YSYEKL in the germline V gene. V was pared by 5 bases and J by 0 bases, with 12 bases between. The CDR3 sequence is 15 residues long. The CDR3 region has the DNA TGCGCCAGCAGCTCTGAGGCTCTAAGCACAGATACGCAGTATTTT. Protein: CASSSEALSTDTQYF.

The CDR3 DNA follows: TGTGCCAGCAGCGGTGGGACAGAGCAAATCATGAACACTGAAGCTTTCTTT. It encodes CASSGGTEQIMNTEAFF. The chain combines TRBV5-6 with TRBJ1-1; 7 nucleotides match TRBD1. Germline assignment: CDR1 SGHDT and CDR2 YYEEEE. The CDR3 runs to 17 residues. The ends lost 4 bases at V and 0 bases at J; junction bases unmatched: 12. The whole variable domain, remainder taken from reference TRBV5-6 and TRBJ1-1, is DAGVTQSPTHLIKTRGQQVTLRCSPKSGHDTVSWYQQALGQGPQFIFQYYEEEERQRGNFPDRFSGHQFPNYSSELNVNALLLGDSALYLCASSGGTEQIMNTEAFFGQGTRLTVV.

The chain combines TRBV5-6 with TRBJ1-2, with D unresolved. The V and J ends lost 0 bases and 8 bases respectively, with 8 bases between them. The germline CDR1 and CDR2 sequences are SGHDT and YYEEEE. The CDR3 runs to 12 residues. For the CDR3, the DNA is TGTGCCAGCAGCTTGGCAGGAGGGGGCTACACCTTC. Translating it yields CASSLAGGGYTF.

CDR3 sequence reads: CASGLDLRGFTPLHF. Here the CDR3 DNA reads TGTGCTAGTGGTTTAGATCTCAGGGGTTTTACACCCCTCCACTTT. V usage is TRBV12-5 and J usage is TRBJ1-6, with D possibly TRBD1 on 6 matching bases. Germline loops: CDR1 LGHNT, CDR2 FRNRAP. V was shortened by 3 bases and J by 11 bases, with 17 bases between the two germline ends. The CDR3 consists of 15 residues. The whole variable domain, filled in from reference TRBV12-5 and TRBJ1-6, reads DARVTQTPRHKVTEMGQEVTMRCQPILGHNTVFWYRQTMMQGLELLAYFRNRAPLDDSGMPKDRFSAEMPDATLATLKIQPSEPRDSAVYFCASGLDLRGFTPLHFGNGTRLTVT.

This chain uses TRBV6-4 with TRBJ1-1; D is undetermined. Germline CDR1 MRHNA, CDR2 SNTAGT. Trimming shortened V by 6 bases and J by 4 bases, and 15 bases separated the two germline ends. The CDR3 runs to 14 residues. In DNA form, the CDR3 reads TGTGCCAGCAGCAAAGACGGCCGAGGCACTGAAGCTTTCTTT. Translation: CASSKDGRGTEAFF.

The chain is built from TRBV19 and TRBJ1-3; weak D call: TRBD1 (6 bases). V was clipped by 3 bases and J by 1 base, with 16 bases between them. The CDR3 is 17 residues long. Germline V CDR1 and CDR2: LNHDA, SQIVND (reference sequence). In DNA, the CDR3 is TGTGCCAGTAGTATTAGGACGGACAGAACTTCTGGAAACACCATATATTTT. Its protein is CASSIRTDRTSGNTIYF. Full variable domain (missing parts from reference TRBV19 and TRBJ1-3): DGGITQSPKYLFRKEGQNVTLSCEQNLNHDAMYWYRQDPGQGLRLIYYSQIVNDFQKGDIAEGYSVSREKKESFPLTVTSAQKNPTAFYLCASSIRTDRTSGNTIYFGEGSWLTVV.

The chain carries TRBV5-4 and TRBJ2-2; D may be TRBD2 (6 bases). Germline V gene data show CDR1 as SGHNT and CDR2 as YYREEE (reference sequence). V was cut by 0 bases and J by 3 bases, with 9 bases left in between. The CDR3 runs to 15 residues. The CDR3 reads CASSLVPGDTGELFF. The CDR3 region has the DNA TGTGCCAGCAGCTTGGTTCCGGGGGACACCGGGGAGCTGTTTTTT. The full variable domain, with the rest looked up from reference TRBV5-4 and TRBJ2-2, is ETGVTQSPTHLIKTRGQQVTLRCSSQSGHNTVSWYQQALGQGPQFIFQYYREEENGRGNFPPRFSGLQFPNYSSELNVNALELDDSALYLCASSLVPGDTGELFFGEGSRLTVL.

CDR3 loop: CASSQEAGEDYGYTF. The DNA of the CDR3 is TGTGCCAGCAGCCAAGAAGCGGGGGAGGACTATGGCTACACCTTC. The chain joins TRBV3-1 (or the pseudogene TRBV3-2) to TRBJ1-2, with a possible D match to TRBD1 (5 bases). This CDR3 contains 15 residues. CDR1 is LGHDT and CDR2 is YNNKEL in the germline V gene (reference sequence). V lost 0 bases and J 3 bases, leaving 11 bases between the germline ends.

This chain uses TRBV4-2 with TRBJ2-7; D is undetermined. V lost 2 bases to trimming and J lost 5 bases, with 10 bases between them. CDR1 is LGHNA and CDR2 is YNFKEQ in the germline V gene. The CDR3 covers 13 residues. In nucleotides, the CDR3 is TGTGCCAGCAGCCAAACTACGATGCACGAGCAGTACTTC. Its protein product is CASSQTTMHEQYF.

CDR3 region: CATSREGQGIKYF. The DNA for the CDR3 is TGTGCCACCAGCAGAGAAGGACAGGGGATAAAGTACTTC. V and J are TRBV15 and TRBJ2-7, with 9 bases identical to TRBD1. Looked up from germline, CDR1 is LNHNV and CDR2 is YYDKDF (reference sequence). The CDR3 totals 13 residues. V was clipped by 0 bases and J by 11 bases; unmatched bases: 5. Looking up the rest from reference TRBV15 and TRBJ2-7 gives the full variable domain: DAMVIQNPRYQVTQFGKPVTLSCSQTLNHNVMYWYQQKSSQAPKLLFHYYDKDFNNEADTPDNFQSRRPNTSFCFLDIRSPGLGDTAMYLCATSREGQGIKYFGPGTRLTVT.

The chain uses TRBV19 and TRBJ2-2, with 11 bases lining up with TRBD2. The CDR3 is made up of 13 amino acids. The germline gives CDR1 LNHDA, CDR2 SQIVND (reference sequence). V lost 9 bases and J lost 7; bases outside the gene matches: 4. CDR3 in amino acids: CASTGLADGELFF. CDR3 bases: TGTGCCAGCACGGGACTAGCGGACGGGGAGCTGTTTTTT.

V and J are TRBV11-2 and TRBJ2-1, with a weak D call TRBD2 (6 bases). CDR3 length: 16 amino acids. Germline CDR1 reads SGHAT; CDR2 reads FQNNGV. V gave up 4 bases and J gave up 4 bases, with 17 bases separating them. The CDR3 bases are TGTGCCAGCAGCTCTTTTCGGGGGACTTCTTACAATGAGCAGTTCTTC. It codes for CASSSFRGTSYNEQFF.

This clone has only one observation. This CDR3 is also generated by other DNA sequences in the sample. The CDR3 DNA is TGTGCCAGCAGTTCTACGGGAAGCTATGGCTACACCTTC. Translated: CASSSTGSYGYTF. The chain carries TRBV12-3 or TRBV12-4 and TRBJ1-2, with no clear D. The CDR3 covers 13 residues. V lost 4 bases to trimming and J lost 4 bases, with 10 bases between them.

The V call is TRBV5-1, the J call TRBJ2-7; D is possibly TRBD2 (6 bases). Germline CDR1 and CDR2: SGHRS and YFSETQ. This CDR3 has 14 amino acids. V was clipped by 0 bases and J by 3 bases, with 10 bases between them. The CDR3 bases are TGCGCCAGCAGCTTGGTAGGGGAGGACTACGAGCAGTACTTC. It codes for CASSLVGEDYEQYF.

This chain connects TRBV7-9 to TRBJ2-5; D is possibly TRBD2 (6 bases). V was pared by 4 bases and J by 5 bases, with 26 bases between. Germline CDR1 is SEHNR and CDR2 is FQNEAQ (reference sequence). The CDR3 has 18 residues. DNA of the CDR3: TGTGCCAGCAGCTCCCCGATTGGGGGAGGACTGGGGATCGAGACCCAGTACTTC. Translating gives CASSSPIGGGLGIETQYF.

This sequence joins TRBV3-1 (or the pseudogene TRBV3-2) and TRBJ1-3; D gene ambiguous. CDR1 is LGHDT, CDR2 YNNKEL, per germline (reference sequence). CDR3 length equals 16 residues. V lost 0 bases to trimming and J lost 4 bases, with 13 bases between them. In DNA form, the CDR3 reads TGTGCCAGCAGCCAAGATCGAGTGACAAGAGGAAACACCATATATTTT. Translation: CASSQDRVTRGNTIYF.

This clone was found once. The chain carries TRBV4-1 and TRBJ2-7, with D possibly matching TRBD2 (6 bases). There are 17 residues in the CDR3. Germline V gives CDR1 MGHRA, CDR2 YSYEKL. Trimming took 1 base from V and 6 from J, leaving 22 bases between them. The CDR3 is CASSQGGFGVQGGEQYF. In DNA form, the CDR3 reads TGCGCCAGCAGCCAAGGAGGCTTCGGGGTGCAGGGAGGCGAGCAGTACTTC.